This T cell receptor (beta chain) emerged from a study of T cell repertoires in cytomegalovirus infection. The wider study: An indication of both CMV infection and matching HLA type came from public TCR beta signatures.

TCRdb reprocessed the reads via MiXCR and lists one record per CDR3 protein. The sample includes around 900,000 distinct CDR3 sequences, roughly 30% of them seen just once. Points from the study as a whole: The ex vivo response was dominated by HLA-C-restricted CMV-specific TCR beta clonotypes.

This clonotype has only a few counts. The target antigen is unknown. The TCR originated in a human donor in good health (CMV status not recorded). Some clones in this sample may be carry-over from other donors' samples. The input for sequencing was cultured CD8+ T cells from PBMCs, taken from culture after CMV antigen stimulation.

CDR3 DNA sequence: TGTGCCAGCAGCTTTGATCGCCGAGAGACCCAGTACTTC. Its protein is CASSFDRRETQYF. The chain combines TRBV27 with TRBJ2-5; D is undetermined. Germline V gene sequence: CDR1 MNHEY, CDR2 SMNVEV (reference sequence). The CDR3 is 13 residues long. Trimming cost V 6 bases and J 4 bases, with 12 bases left between them.